Presented here are 8 T cell receptor beta chains from one specimen sequenced in a study of blood T cells in healthy people across ages. Combining a sample-barcoded 5' primer with a J-beta primer mix, a second PCR ran for roughly 6 to 11 cycles. From the 5' RACE reads, TCRdb called clonotypes with MiXCR, one entry per CDR3 protein. The data contain hundreds of thousands of distinct CDR3 sequences, around 54% of them singletons. Sequences were obtained from blood. All receptors derive from a man in his 60s in good health.

This rearrangement joins TRBV5-1 to TRBJ2-1; 14 bases fit TRBD2. CDR1 SGHRS and CDR2 YFSETQ come from the germline V gene. Germline trimming cut 4 bases from V and 4 bases from J; bases unmatched to any gene: 4. The CDR3 contains 16 residues. The CDR3 here is CASSDGTSGGYNEQFF. The DNA for the CDR3 is TGCGCCAGCAGCGACGGGACTAGCGGGGGTTACAATGAGCAGTTCTTC.

The chain links TRBV28 to TRBJ1-2; 7 nucleotides align to TRBD1. The V gene end was trimmed by 7 bases and the J gene end by 4 bases; junction bases not matched to a gene: 6. This CDR3 contains 13 residues. Germline CDR1 and CDR2: MDHEN and SYDVKM. The CDR3: CASTQGGTYGYTF. CDR3 DNA sequence: TGTGCCAGCACTCAGGGGGGGACCTATGGCTACACCTTC.

This sequence joins TRBV9 and TRBJ1-2; D uncertain. V lost 5 bases to trimming and J lost 2 bases, with 16 bases between them. CDR1 and CDR2 from the germline V gene are SGDLS and YYNGEE. The CDR3 runs to 15 residues. CDR3 in amino acids: CASRKYLLLNYGYTF. The CDR3, as DNA: TGTGCCAGCAGGAAGTACCTACTATTAAACTATGGCTACACCTTC.

This chain links TRBV20-1 with TRBJ2-1; TRBD2 matches 8 bases. V trimming: 6 bases; J trimming: 7 bases; junction bases outside the gene matches: 11. The CDR3 spans 14 residues. Germline V gene data show CDR1 as DFQATT and CDR2 as SNEGSKA (reference sequence). CDR3 residues: CSAYSGDQGNEQFF. As DNA, the CDR3 is TGCAGTGCCTATAGCGGGGACCAGGGGAATGAGCAGTTCTTC.

This chain joins TRBV20-1 and TRBJ2-1; 7 nucleotides match TRBD1. Germline V lookup: CDR1 DFQATT, CDR2 SNEGSKA (reference sequence). The CDR3 covers 13 residues. The CDR3 sequence: CSADRDAYNEQFF. CDR3 coding DNA: TGCAGCGCCGACAGGGACGCCTACAATGAGCAGTTCTTC.

The gene calls are TRBV7-9 and TRBJ2-5; a weak D match, TRBD2 (6 bases). Trimming removed 2 bases at V and 2 bases at J, with 15 bases between. This CDR3 region has 16 residues. The germline gives CDR1 SEHNR, CDR2 FQNEAQ (reference sequence). CDR3 bases: TGTGCCAGCAGCTTATCGGGGGAGCCTCCACAAGAGACCCAGTACTTC. This translates into CASSLSGEPPQETQYF.

This clonotype was seen ten or more times. The chain joins TRBV20-1 to TRBJ2-3; a possible D gene is TRBD2 (6 bases). Germline CDR1 DFQATT, CDR2 SNEGSKA (reference sequence). There are 14 residues in the CDR3. V shed 2 bases and J shed 7 bases, with 16 bases lying between them. CDR3 nucleotides: TGCAGTGCTAGACTAAGTGGGACTGGAAATACGCAGTATTTT. This translates into CSARLSGTGNTQYF.

The V and J genes are TRBV12-3 or TRBV12-4 and TRBJ1-2, with TRBD1 matching 7 bases. This CDR3 spans 13 amino acids. V lost 3 bases to trimming and J lost 8 bases; unmatched junction nucleotides: 6. CDR3: CASSLTGRGGYTF. The DNA of the CDR3 is TGTGCCAGCAGTTTGACAGGGAGAGGGGGCTACACCTTC.